The clone carrying this T cell receptor (beta chain) was found many times. This sample is drawn from a study of T cells in Graves' hyperthyroidism and ophthalmopathy. Trimming pared 6 bases from V and 5 bases from J, leaving 10 bases between. Germline lookup yields CDR1 SQVTM and CDR2 ANQGSEA. CDR3 length: 11 residues. RNA transcripts gave rise to amplified TCR beta CDR3 regions. HTBI primers drove first-round RT-PCR of the TCR CDR3. Each CDR3 protein is one row after TCRdb ran MiXCR on the multiplex PCR reads. The data hold 660,000 or so distinct CDR3 sequences, with less than 45% observed a single time.

This chain uses TRBV29-1 with TRBJ1-2; D unclear. The sequenced material came from peripheral blood or thyroid tissue (not recorded which). The source of this sequence is an adult man with Graves' disease, either hyperthyroidism or ophthalmopathy (not recorded which). The CDR3 spells CSVVGAYGYTF. The CDR3 bases are TGCAGCGTAGTCGGAGCTTATGGCTACACCTTC.